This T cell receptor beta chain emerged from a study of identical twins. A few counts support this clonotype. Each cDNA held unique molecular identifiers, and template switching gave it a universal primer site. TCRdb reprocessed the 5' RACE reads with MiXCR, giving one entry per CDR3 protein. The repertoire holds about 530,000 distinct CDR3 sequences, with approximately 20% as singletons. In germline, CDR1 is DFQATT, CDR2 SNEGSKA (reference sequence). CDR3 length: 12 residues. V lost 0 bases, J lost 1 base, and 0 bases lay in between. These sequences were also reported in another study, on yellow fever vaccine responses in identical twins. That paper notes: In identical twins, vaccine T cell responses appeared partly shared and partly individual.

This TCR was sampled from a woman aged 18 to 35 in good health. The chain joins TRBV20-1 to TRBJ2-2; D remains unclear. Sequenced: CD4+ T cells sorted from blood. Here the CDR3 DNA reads TGCAGTGCTAGAGAGAACACCGGGGAGCTGTTTTTT. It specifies CSARENTGELFF.